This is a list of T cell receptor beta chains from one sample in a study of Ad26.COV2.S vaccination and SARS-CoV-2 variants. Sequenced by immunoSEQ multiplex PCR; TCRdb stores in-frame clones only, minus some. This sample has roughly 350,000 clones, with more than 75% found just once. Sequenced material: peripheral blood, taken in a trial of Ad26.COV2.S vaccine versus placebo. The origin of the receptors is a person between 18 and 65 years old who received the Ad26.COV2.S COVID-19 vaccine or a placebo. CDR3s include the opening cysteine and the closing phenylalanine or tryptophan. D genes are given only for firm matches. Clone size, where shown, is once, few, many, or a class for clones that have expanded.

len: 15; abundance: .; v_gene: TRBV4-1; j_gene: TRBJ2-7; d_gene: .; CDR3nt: TGCGCCAGCAGCCAAGAACACCTAGACTCCTACGAGCAGTACTTC; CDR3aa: CASSQEHLDSYEQYF
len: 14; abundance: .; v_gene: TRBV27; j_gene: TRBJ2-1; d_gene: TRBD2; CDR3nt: TGTGCCAGCAGCTGGGACTATTCCTACAATGAGCAGTTCTTC; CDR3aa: CASSWDYSYNEQFF
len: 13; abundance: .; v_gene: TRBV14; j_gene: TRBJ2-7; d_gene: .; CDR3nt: TGTGCCAGCAGCCAAGGATCCAGGTACGAGCAGTACTTC; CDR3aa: CASSQGSRYEQYF
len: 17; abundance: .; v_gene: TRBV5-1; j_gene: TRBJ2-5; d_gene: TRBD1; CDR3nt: TGCGCCAGCAGCTTACGAACCGGGACAGGGGTCCAAGAGACCCAGTACTTC; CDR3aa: CASSLRTGTGVQETQYF
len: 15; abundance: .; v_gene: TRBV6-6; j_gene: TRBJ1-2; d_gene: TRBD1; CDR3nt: TGTGCCAGCAGTTTGTCCGGGACAGGGACCTATGGCTACACCTTC; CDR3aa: CASSLSGTGTYGYTF
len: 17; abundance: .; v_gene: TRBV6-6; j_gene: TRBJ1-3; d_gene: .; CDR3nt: TGTGCCAGCAGTCTAACCCGGCAGGGAGGAACTGGAAACACCATATATTTT; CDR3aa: CASSLTRQGGTGNTIYF
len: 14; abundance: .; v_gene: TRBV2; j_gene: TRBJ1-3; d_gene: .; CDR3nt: TGTGCCAGCAGCCCAGGACCCACCCTAAACACCATATATTTT; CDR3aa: CASSPGPTLNTIYF
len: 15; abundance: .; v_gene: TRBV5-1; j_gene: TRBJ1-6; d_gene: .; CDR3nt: TGCGCCAGCAGCTTGGACGCCGGTCCAGGATCACCCCTCCACTTT; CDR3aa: CASSLDAGPGSPLHF
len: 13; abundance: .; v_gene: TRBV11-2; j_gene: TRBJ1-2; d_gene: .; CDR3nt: TGTGCCAGCAGCCAAGACAGGATCTATGGCTACACCTTC; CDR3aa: CASSQDRIYGYTF
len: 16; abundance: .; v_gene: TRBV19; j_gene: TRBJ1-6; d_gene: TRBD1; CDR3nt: TGTGCCAGTCGTACCCGACCGGGACAGGGTGGGTCACCCCTCCACTTT; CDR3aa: CASRTRPGQGGSPLHF
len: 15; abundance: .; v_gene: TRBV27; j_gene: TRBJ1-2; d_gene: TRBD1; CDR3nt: TGTGCCAGCAGTTCCTACAGGGGCTGGTATGCTGGCTACACCTTC; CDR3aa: CASSSYRGWYAGYTF
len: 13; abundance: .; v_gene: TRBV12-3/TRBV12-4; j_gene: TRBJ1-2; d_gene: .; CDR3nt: TGTGCCAGCAGTCCCGGGATTCAACATGGCTACACCTTC; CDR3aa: CASSPGIQHGYTF
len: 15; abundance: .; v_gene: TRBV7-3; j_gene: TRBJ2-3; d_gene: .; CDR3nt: TGTGCCAGCAGCTTAGGTACGCCAGCGACAGATACGCAGTATTTT; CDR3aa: CASSLGTPATDTQYF
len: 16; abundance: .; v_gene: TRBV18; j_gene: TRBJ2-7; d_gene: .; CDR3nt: TGTGCCAGCTCACCTTATGCTGACAGGAGCTCCTACGAGCAGTACTTC; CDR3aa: CASSPYADRSSYEQYF
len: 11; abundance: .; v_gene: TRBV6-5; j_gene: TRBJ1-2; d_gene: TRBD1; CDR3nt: TGTGCCACACAGGGGGCGCTTGGCTACACCTTC; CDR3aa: CATQGALGYTF
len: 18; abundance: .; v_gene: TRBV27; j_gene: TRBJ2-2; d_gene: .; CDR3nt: TGTGCCACAACCTCACCAACGGGGAGGGGGCCGGACACCGGGGAGCTGTTTTTT; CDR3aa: CATTSPTGRGPDTGELFF
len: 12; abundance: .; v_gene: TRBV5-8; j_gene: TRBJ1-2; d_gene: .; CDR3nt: TGTGCCAGCAGCCTGCCGGGGGATGGCTACACCTTC; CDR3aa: CASSLPGDGYTF
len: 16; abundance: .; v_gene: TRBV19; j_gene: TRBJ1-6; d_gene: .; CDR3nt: TGTGCCAGTACCCCGGGGGGACCCGGGCGTCATTCACCCCTCCACTTT; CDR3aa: CASTPGGPGRHSPLHF
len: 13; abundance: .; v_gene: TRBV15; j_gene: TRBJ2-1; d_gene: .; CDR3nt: TGTGCCACCAGCGGGGGGGCGAGAAATGAGCAGTTCTTC; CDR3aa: CATSGGARNEQFF
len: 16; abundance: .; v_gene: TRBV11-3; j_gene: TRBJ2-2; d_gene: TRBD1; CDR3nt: TGTGCCAGCAGCTTAGAAACACAGGGGTGCACCGGGGAGCTGTTTTTT; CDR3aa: CASSLETQGCTGELFF
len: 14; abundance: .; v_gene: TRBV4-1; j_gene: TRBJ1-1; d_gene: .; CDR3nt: TGCGCCAGCAGCCATGTCGGGGAGGATACTGAAGCTTTCTTT; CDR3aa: CASSHVGEDTEAFF
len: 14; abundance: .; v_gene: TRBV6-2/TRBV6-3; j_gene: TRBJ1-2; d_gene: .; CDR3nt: TGTGCCAGCAGTTACTCGGGCAGGGACTATGGCTACACCTTC; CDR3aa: CASSYSGRDYGYTF
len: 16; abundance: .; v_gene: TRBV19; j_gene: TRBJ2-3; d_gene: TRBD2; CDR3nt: TGTGCCAGTAGTAGGACTAGCGGGGGCGGAACAGATACGCAGTATTTT; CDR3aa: CASSRTSGGGTDTQYF
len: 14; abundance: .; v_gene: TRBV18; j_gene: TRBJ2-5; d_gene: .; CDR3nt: TGTGCCAGCTCACCACCGACAGATCAAGAGACCCAGTACTTC; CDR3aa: CASSPPTDQETQYF
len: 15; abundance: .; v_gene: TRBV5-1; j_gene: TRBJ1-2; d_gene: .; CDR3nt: TGCGCCAGCAGTCTCCAGGACTCAACTAACTATGGCTACACCTTC; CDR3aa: CASSLQDSTNYGYTF
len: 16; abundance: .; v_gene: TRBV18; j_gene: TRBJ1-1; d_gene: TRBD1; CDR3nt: TGTGCCAGCTCACGGGGGACAGGGGGCGCGGGAACTGAAGCTTTCTTT; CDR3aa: CASSRGTGGAGTEAFF
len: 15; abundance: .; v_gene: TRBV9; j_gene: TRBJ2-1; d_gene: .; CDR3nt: TGTGCCAGCAGCGTCCAGGAGCCAGCCTACAATGAGCAGTTCTTC; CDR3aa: CASSVQEPAYNEQFF
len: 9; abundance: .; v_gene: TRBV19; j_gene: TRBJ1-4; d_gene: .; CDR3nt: TGTGCCAGTGGTGAAAAACTGTTTTTT; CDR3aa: CASGEKLFF
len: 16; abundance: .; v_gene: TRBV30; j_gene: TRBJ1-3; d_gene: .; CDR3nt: TGTGCCTGGAGTCGAACAGGTAGACTATCTGGAAACACCATATATTTT; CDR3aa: CAWSRTGRLSGNTIYF
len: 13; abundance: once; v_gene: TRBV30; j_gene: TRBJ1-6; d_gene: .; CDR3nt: TGTGCCTGGAGTGAGTCAGACAATTCACCCCTCCACTTT; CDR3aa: CAWSESDNSPLHF
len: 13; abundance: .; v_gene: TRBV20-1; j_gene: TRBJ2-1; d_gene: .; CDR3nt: TGCAGTGCTAGTGGCGACGCCTACAATGAGCAGTTCTTC; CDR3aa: CSASGDAYNEQFF
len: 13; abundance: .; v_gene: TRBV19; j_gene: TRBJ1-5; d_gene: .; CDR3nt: TGTGCCAGTAGGGCCGGGTATAATCAGCCCCAGCATTTT; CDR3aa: CASRAGYNQPQHF
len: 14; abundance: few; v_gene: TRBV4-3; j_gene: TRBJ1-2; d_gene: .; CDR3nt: TGCGCCAGCAGCCTAGCGGGGGGAAACTATGGCTACACCTTC; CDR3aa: CASSLAGGNYGYTF